This T cell receptor (beta chain) was sequenced in a study of blood T cell repertoires in COVID-19. Per the germline V gene, CDR1 is SQVTM and CDR2 is ANQGSEA. Trimming cost V 7 bases and J 0 bases, with 9 bases left between them. This CDR3 spans 12 amino acids. Original methodology: Reference gene primer amplification in the assay estimated nucleated cell counts. Profiling relied on immunoSEQ multiplex PCR, and the TCRdb table lists in-frame clones only, not all of them. D and trimming were read from the DNA, whereas the V and J calls and clone size are those reported in that table. The sample shows over 100,000 clones, roughly 90% of them seen only once.

Input material: peripheral blood. The chain joins TRBV29-1 to TRBJ1-1; tentative D call: TRBD1 (5 bases). The sequence derives from a man between 60 and 75 years old with COVID-19, enrolled during active disease. CDR3 bases: TGCAGCGCCCAACAGGTGAACACTGAAGCTTTCTTT. This translates into CSAQQVNTEAFF.